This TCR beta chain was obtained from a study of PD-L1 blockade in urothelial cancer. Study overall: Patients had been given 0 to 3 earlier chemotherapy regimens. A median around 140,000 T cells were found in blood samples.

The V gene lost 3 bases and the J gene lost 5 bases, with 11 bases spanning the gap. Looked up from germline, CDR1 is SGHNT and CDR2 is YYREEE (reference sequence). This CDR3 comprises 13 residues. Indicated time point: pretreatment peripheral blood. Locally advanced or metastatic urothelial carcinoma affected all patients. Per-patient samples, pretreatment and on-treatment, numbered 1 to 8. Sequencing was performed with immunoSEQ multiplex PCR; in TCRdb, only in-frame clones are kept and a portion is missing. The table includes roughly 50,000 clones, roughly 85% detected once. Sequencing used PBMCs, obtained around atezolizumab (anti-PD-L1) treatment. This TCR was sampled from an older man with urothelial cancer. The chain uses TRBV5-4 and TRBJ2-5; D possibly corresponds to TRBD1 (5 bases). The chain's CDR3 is CASSSTVSETQYF. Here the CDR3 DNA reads TGTGCCAGCAGCTCGACAGTTTCCGAGACCCAGTACTTC.